This TCR beta chain is from a study of shared clonotypes between healthy human individuals. Study context: The study drew on two women and a few men aged 18 to 49 as donors. Overall study findings and caveats: Naive subsets generally had larger estimated richness than memory subsets.

TCRdb keeps only in-frame clones here, not all; method: immunoSEQ multiplex PCR. The sample records 1,500,000 or so clones, around 95% being singletons. In the case of this clone: Its antigen is as yet unknown.

This CDR3 spans 13 amino acids. Deletions cut 7 bases from V and 0 bases from J, with 8 bases between. From germline, CDR1 is WSHSY and CDR2 SAAADI. This TCR was recovered from a man aged 25 to 40 in good health. This chain joins TRBV10-2 and TRBJ2-3; D ambiguous. The specimen was naive CD4+ T cells sorted from blood. The subset is: CD45RA+ positively selected. This CDR3 is CASTKTSTDTQYF. CDR3 DNA: TGCGCCAGCACGAAGACAAGCACAGATACGCAGTATTTT.